This TCR beta chain comes out of a study of blood T cells in healthy people across ages. Trimming cost V 6 bases and J 0 bases, with 16 bases left between them. CDR1 and CDR2 (germline): SGHRS, YFSETQ. The CDR3 extends over 15 amino acids. Primed by a sample-barcoded 5' primer and a J-beta primer mix, a second PCR proceeded for about 6 to 12 cycles. Every sample returned 2.5 million or more CDR3-containing paired-end reads. TCRdb analysed the 5' RACE reads with MiXCR anew, one entry per CDR3 protein. The sample consists of roughly 790,000 distinct CDR3 sequences, roughly 43% of them appearing once. V is TRBV5-1 and J is TRBJ2-7; D possibly corresponds to TRBD1 (6 bases). The sample consisted of blood. The origin of this receptor is a woman in her sixties or seventies in good health. Written as DNA, the CDR3 is TGCGCCAGCACCCGGGACACAGGGAGCTCCTACGAGCAGTACTTC. Translated, it gives CASTRDTGSSYEQYF.